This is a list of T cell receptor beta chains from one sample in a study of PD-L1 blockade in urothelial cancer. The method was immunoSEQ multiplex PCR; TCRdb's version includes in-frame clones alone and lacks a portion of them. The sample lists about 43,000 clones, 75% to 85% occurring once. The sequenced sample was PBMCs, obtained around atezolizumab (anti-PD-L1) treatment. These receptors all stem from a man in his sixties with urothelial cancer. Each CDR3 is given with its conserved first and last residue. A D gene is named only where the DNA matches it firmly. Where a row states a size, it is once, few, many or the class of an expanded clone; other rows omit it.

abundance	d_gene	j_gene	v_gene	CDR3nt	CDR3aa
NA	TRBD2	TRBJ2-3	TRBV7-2	TGTGCCAGCAGCCCGCTTAGCGGGAGGGCCCGGAATACGCAGTATTTT	CASSPLSGRARNTQYF
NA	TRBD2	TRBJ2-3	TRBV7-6	TGTGCCAGCAGCTTAGGCGGGAGGGCCACAGATACGCAGTATTTT	CASSLGGRATDTQYF
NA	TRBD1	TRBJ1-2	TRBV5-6	TGTGCCAGCAGCTCGGACAGGGGGCTGGGTGGCTACACCTTC	CASSSDRGLGGYTF
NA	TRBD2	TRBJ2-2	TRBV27	TGTGCCAGCAGGACTAGCTGGACCGGGGAGCTGTTTTTT	CASRTSWTGELFF
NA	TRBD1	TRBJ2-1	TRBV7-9	TGTGCCAGCAGCATTATTGGACAGGGTGACCTTTACAATGAGCAGTTCTTC	CASSIIGQGDLYNEQFF
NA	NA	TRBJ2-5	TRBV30	TGTGCCTGGAGCCGGACTTTTCAAGAGACCCAGTACTTC	CAWSRTFQETQYF
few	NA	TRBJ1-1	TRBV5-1	TGCGCCAGCAGCTCGACCCAGGGGAATGAAGCTTTCTTT	CASSSTQGNEAFF
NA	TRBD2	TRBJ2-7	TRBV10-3	TGTGCCATCAGTGAGCTGGGACTAGCGGGGGGATTCTCCTACGAGCAGTACTTC	CAISELGLAGGFSYEQYF
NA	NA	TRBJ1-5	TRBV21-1	TGTGCCAGATTGCAGGGTAGCAATCAGCCCCAGCATTTT	CARLQGSNQPQHF
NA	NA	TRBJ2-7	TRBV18	TGTGCCAGCTCACCCCCCCAGGGATTCTACGAGCAGTACTTC	CASSPPQGFYEQYF
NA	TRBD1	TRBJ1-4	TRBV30	TGTGCCTGGAGTCAGGGGGGCGGAGGACTGTTTTTT	CAWSQGGGGLFF
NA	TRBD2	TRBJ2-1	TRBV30	TGTGCCTGGAGTGTTCTTAGCGGGAGAGCCTACAATGAGCAGTTCTTC	CAWSVLSGRAYNEQFF
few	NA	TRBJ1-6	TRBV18	TGTGCCAGCTCACCAGTAAGGCCTCCGGGGTCACCCCTCCACTTT	CASSPVRPPGSPLHF